This entry lists 8 T cell receptor beta chains sequenced from one sample in a study of naive and memory T cell subsets. An oligonucleotide containing a UMI was ligated to the 3' end of TCR cDNA. Four PCR rounds used nested alpha and beta constant region primers plus the SP2 primer. TCRdb reanalysed the UMI-ligation and nested PCR reads using MiXCR and keeps one entry per CDR3 protein. The sample shows about 26,000 distinct CDR3 sequences, over 4% of them seen only once. Sequencing was done on a sample of blood. The receptors originated from an adult in good health.

V is TRBV6-6 and J is TRBJ2-3, with a weak D call TRBD2 (6 bases). CDR1 MNHNY and CDR2 SVGAGI come from the germline V gene (reference sequence). The CDR3 consists of 18 residues. V lost 0 bases and J lost 3, with 19 bases in between. In DNA form, the CDR3 reads TGTGCCAGCAGTTACTCGATAGTAGCGGCGACGGGAACAGATACGCAGTATTTT. Translating gives CASSYSIVAATGTDTQYF.

This clonotype was recorded many times. The rearrangement uses TRBV6-2 or TRBV6-3 and TRBJ2-2; D is unclear. Germline CDR1 is MNHEY and CDR2 is SVGEGT. The V gene lost 0 bases and the J gene lost 4 bases, with 12 bases spanning the gap. There are 16 residues in the CDR3. For the CDR3, the DNA is TGTGCCAGCAGTTACTCATCTGGCGCCTTCACCGGGGAGCTGTTTTTT. Translated, it gives CASSYSSGAFTGELFF.

The CDR3 DNA sequence: TGTGCCAGCAGGCGTGGACAGGGGGCTAACACTGAAGCTTTCTTT. The encoded protein is CASRRGQGANTEAFF. The gene calls are TRBV7-9 and TRBJ1-1; TRBD1 matches at 11 bases. Losses at the gene ends were 6 bases for V and 2 bases for J; bases not matched to a gene: 5. CDR3 length: 15 amino acids. Germline values: CDR1 SEHNR, CDR2 FQNEAQ (reference sequence).

The chain combines TRBV9 with TRBJ1-2; D possibly corresponds to TRBD1 (5 bases). Trimming pared 0 bases from V and 4 bases from J, leaving 16 bases between. Germline V gives CDR1 SGDLS, CDR2 YYNGEE. This CDR3 region has 16 residues. DNA of the CDR3: TGTGCCAGCAGCGTAGCTTTAGGGGTGGAGGTCTATGGCTACACCTTC. Encoded protein: CASSVALGVEVYGYTF.

At least ten counts were recorded for this clonotype. The CDR3 DNA reads as TGTGCCAGCAGCCGTATCTACAATGAGCAGTTCTTC. This encodes CASSRIYNEQFF. The chain recombines TRBV7-9 with TRBJ2-1; D uncertain. The CDR3 runs 12 residues. CDR1 and CDR2 (germline): SEHNR, FQNEAQ (reference sequence). The germline V and J ends were trimmed by 5 bases and 3 bases, with 5 bases remaining between them.

This clonotype was picked up many times. One end of the junction fails to match germline, which may point to a read error. V gene TRBV3-1 combines with J gene TRBJ2-3, with 9 positions matching TRBD2. The germline CDR1 and CDR2 sequences are LGHDT and YNNKEL (reference sequence). There are 12 residues in the CDR3. CDR3 nucleotide sequence: TGTGCCAGCAGCCAGCGTAGCGGGAGCCTGCATTTT. Translating it yields CASSQRSGSLHF.

This clonotype was observed at least ten times. The chain links TRBV12-3 or TRBV12-4 to TRBJ2-7; D is unclear. Between the trimmed V and J ends, which lost 7 bases and 2 bases, there was a span of 12 bases. CDR3 length: 13 amino acids. The CDR3 nucleotides read TGTGCCAGCACGCGCGGCTCGGCCTACGAGCAGTACTTC. This translates into CASTRGSAYEQYF.

This clonotype has a handful of counts. The chain is built from TRBV19 and TRBJ1-4, with D unclear. V was clipped by 9 bases and J by 7 bases, with 15 bases between them. Germline V gives CDR1 LNHDA, CDR2 SQIVND (reference sequence). The CDR3 covers 13 residues. This chain's CDR3 is CASHPGTGEKLFF. CDR3 in DNA: TGTGCCAGCCACCCGGGCACCGGTGAAAAACTGTTTTTT. The full variable domain, its missing parts supplied by reference TRBV19 and TRBJ1-4, is DGGITQSPKYLFRKEGQNVTLSCEQNLNHDAMYWYRQDPGQGLRLIYYSQIVNDFQKGDIAEGYSVSREKKESFPLTVTSAQKNPTAFYLCASHPGTGEKLFFGSGTQLSVL.